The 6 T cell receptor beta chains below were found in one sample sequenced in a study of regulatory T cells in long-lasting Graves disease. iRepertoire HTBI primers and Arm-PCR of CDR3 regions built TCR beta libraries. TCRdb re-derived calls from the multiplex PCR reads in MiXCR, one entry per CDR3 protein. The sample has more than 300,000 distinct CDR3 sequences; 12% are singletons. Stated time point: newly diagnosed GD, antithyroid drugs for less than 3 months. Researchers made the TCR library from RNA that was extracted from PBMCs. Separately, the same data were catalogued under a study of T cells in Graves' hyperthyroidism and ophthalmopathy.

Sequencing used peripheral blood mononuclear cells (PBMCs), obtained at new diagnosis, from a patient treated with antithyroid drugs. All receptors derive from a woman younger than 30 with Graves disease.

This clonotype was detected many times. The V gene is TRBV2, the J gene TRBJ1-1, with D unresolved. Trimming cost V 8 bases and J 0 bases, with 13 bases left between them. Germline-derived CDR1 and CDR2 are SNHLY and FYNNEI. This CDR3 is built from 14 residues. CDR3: CASDGSGMNTEAFF. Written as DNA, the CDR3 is TGTGCCAGCGACGGGTCTGGGATGAACACTGAAGCTTTCTTT.

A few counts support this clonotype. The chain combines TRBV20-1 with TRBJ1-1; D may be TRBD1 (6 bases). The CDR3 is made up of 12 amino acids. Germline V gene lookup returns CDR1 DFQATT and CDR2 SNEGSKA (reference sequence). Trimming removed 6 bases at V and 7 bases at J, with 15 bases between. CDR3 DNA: TGCAGTGCCCAGAAACAGGGCAGTGAAGCTTTCTTT. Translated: CSAQKQGSEAFF.

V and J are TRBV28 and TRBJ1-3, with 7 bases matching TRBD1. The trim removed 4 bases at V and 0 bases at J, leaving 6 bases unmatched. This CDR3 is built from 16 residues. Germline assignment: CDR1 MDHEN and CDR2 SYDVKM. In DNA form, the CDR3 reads TGTGCCAGCAGTTCCCAGACAGGGCCCTCTGGAAACACCATATATTTT. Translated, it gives CASSSQTGPSGNTIYF.

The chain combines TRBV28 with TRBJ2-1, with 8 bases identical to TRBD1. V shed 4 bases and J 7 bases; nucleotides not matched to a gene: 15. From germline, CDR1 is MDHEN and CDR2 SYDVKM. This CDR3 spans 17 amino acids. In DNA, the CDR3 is TGTGCCAGCAGTTCCCTAATAGGACAGGGTCGGGGGAATGAGCAGTTCTTC. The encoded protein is CASSSLIGQGRGNEQFF.

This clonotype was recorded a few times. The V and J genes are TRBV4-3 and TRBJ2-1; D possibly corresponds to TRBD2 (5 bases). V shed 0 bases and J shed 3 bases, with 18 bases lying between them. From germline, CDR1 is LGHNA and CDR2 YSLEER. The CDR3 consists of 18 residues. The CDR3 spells CASSQESGVFQNYNEQFF. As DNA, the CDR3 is TGCGCCAGCAGCCAAGAGAGCGGTGTATTCCAAAACTACAATGAGCAGTTCTTC.

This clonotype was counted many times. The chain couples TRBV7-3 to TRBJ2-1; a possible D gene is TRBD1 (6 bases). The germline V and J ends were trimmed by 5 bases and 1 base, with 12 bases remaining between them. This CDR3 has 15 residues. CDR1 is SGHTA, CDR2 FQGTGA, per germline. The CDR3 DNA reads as TGTGCCAGCAGCGTGACAGGTGCGTCCTACAATGAGCAGTTCTTC. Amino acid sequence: CASSVTGASYNEQFF.